This TCR beta chain was identified in a study of blood T cells in healthy people across ages (dated by TCRdb to the mid-2010s). With respect to the entire study: In model experiments, template switching captured about one uniquely barcoded TCR beta cDNA molecule for every two T cells. The study measured age-related changes in TCR beta repertoire diversity using deep sequencing normalized with unique cDNA molecular identifiers. The donors were split into four age groups: young (average about 15 years), middle-aged (about 40), aged (roughly 60) and long-lived (approximately 89). To avoid experimental bias, donors of different ages were randomly spread across the sequencing lanes. Using the same blood draw, the study looked at two additional independent replicas of 1 million unique cDNA reads for two donors, one aged 18 to 29 and the other aged 80 or older. The research as a whole found: Because donor CMV infection status was unknown, age-related changes in expanded clonotypes were potentially confounded. Estimates of total diversity based on one million sequenced T cells were considered lower bounds and underestimates. Compared with the aged group, more naive CD4+ T cells, fewer expanded clones and increased TCR diversity were shown by the long-lived group, suggesting age selection. Since profiling was done on bulk unsorted PBMCs, naive and antigen-experienced compartments could not be conclusively compared. Observed TCR beta diversity per million T cells fell roughly linearly with age, and a significant reduction was already apparent by age about 36. A strong correlation was found between observed TCR beta diversity and the percentage of naive T cells measured by flow cytometry.

To prepare the library, 5' RACE was applied. Sequencing was carried out with an Illumina HiSeq 2500. A second PCR of about 6 to 12 cycles was performed with a sample-barcoded 5' primer and a J-beta primer mix. Each TCR beta cDNA molecule received a unique molecular identifier from a template-switch 5' adaptor carrying 12 random nucleotides. Each sample yielded at least 2.5 million CDR3-containing paired-end reads. All of the RNA was converted into first-strand cDNA using the Mint cDNA synthesis kit, with a TRBC-specific oligonucleotide serving as the primer. Following uracil-DNA glycosylase treatment, a first 18-cycle PCR with universal primers M1SS and BC2_uni_R was performed on all cDNA. Regarding the original processing steps: Each sample was normalized by randomly selecting 1 million high-quality reads, each carrying a distinct molecular identifier. Reads sharing molecular identifiers were discarded rather than binned into consensus sequences. MiTCR, run with a Q25 quality threshold and the strictest error-elimination algorithm, handled CDR3 identification, clonotype clustering and error correction. A nonparametric unseen species model using Euler transformation provided a lower-bound estimate of total TCR beta diversity. TCRdb trimmed public reads at Q25 via fastp, called clones via MiXCR and kept in-frame beta chains. Merged by CDR3 protein, the rows form single entries marked with the most common genes and DNA. TCRdb assigned the V and J calls; the authors' analysis was not used. Within this sample are 850,000 to 1,300,000 distinct CDR3 sequences, with more than 35% of them counted one time only. 15% to 20% of the sample is taken by the ten largest.

This clonotype has only a few counts. What antigen it recognizes has not been identified. The input lacks base qualities; no much larger clone sits a single base away. The donors were roughly 39 Caucasian individuals from Russia, aged roughly 6 to 100 years, who were systemically healthy. Ten milliliters of peripheral blood were drawn from each donor into EDTA-treated Vacutainer tubes. PBMCs were isolated by Ficoll-Paque density-gradient centrifugation, with at least 6 million obtained per sample. Total RNA was extracted from PBMCs with Trizol reagent, with at least 6 micrograms obtained per sample. Naive CD45RAhigh/CD27high T cell percentages were measured by flow cytometry on a PBMC aliquot from every donor. This clonotype originated in a woman between 55 and 75 years old in good health. Sequencing used blood.

The CDR3 sequence is CASSENPPQSARAETQYF. The sequenced DNA: TGTGCCAGCAGTGAAAATCCCCCTCAAAGTGCTCGGGCTGAGACCCAGTACTTC. Rearrangement joined TRBV6-1 to TRBJ2-5; the D gene identity is not certain. There are 18 amino acids in the CDR3, from cysteine to phenylalanine inclusive. Just the 54-base CDR3 DNA is kept, in frame starting at base 1. Between the V and J ends, shortened by 2 bases and 5 bases respectively, the junction contains 24 bases. The germline V gene supplies CDR1 MNHNS and CDR2 SASEGT.